These 2 T cell receptor beta chains originate from one sample sequenced in a study of T-cell reconstitution after alpha-beta-depleted transplantation in children. Unique molecular identifiers were incorporated into the prepared TCRbeta library. In TCRdb, the PCR reads were re-called with MiXCR into one record per CDR3 protein. Here the sample spans about 400,000 distinct CDR3 sequences, around 15% being singletons. Sequenced here: PBMCs, mostly from graft donor cells, sampled 360 days after TCRalphabeta/CD19-depleted stem cell transplant. The receptors come from a boy under two years old who had a stem cell transplant for Wiskott-Aldrich syndrome, so the T cells may come from the graft donor.

V and J are TRBV29-1 and TRBJ2-7; weak D call: TRBD2 (7 bases). CDR1 is SQVTM, CDR2 ANQGSEA, per germline. The CDR3 sequence is 15 residues long. Trimming shortened V by 5 bases and J by 0 bases, and 17 bases separated the two germline ends. CDR3: CSVLGRGKGSYEQYF. The CDR3 DNA follows: TGCAGCGTTCTGGGGAGGGGGAAGGGCTCCTACGAGCAGTACTTC.

The gene calls are TRBV20-1 and TRBJ1-1; 7 positions agree with TRBD1. J gave up 1 base and V 5 bases, and 1 base lay outside the gene matches. The CDR3 is 12 amino acids. CDR1 is DFQATT, CDR2 SNEGSKA, per germline (reference sequence). The CDR3 DNA is TGCAGTGCTGACAGGGAGAACACTGAAGCTTTCTTT. It translates to CSADRENTEAFF.